Listed below are T cell receptor beta chains from one sample, sequenced in a study of T cells expressing NK-cell markers. TCRdb reanalyzed the 5' RACE reads and collapses them to one entry per CDR3 protein, without DNA. The sample spans some 300,000 distinct CDR3 sequences; the ten largest clones claim 0.39%. The sample taken for sequencing was blood T cells: a sorted CD56 or NKG2C T cell subset, CD4+ or CD8+ T cells, or bulk PBMC T cells (not recorded which). These receptors came from a man aged 18 to 30 in good health. The CDR3 runs from the conserved cysteine through the conserved F or W.

TRBJ2-1 | TRBV5-1 | CASSLGGGRGNEQFF
TRBJ1-1 | TRBV7-8 | CASSLVFSGTENTEAFF
TRBJ2-5 | TRBV29-1 | CSGASHRVVETQYF
TRBJ1-1 | TRBV19 | CARIMNTEAFF
TRBJ2-1 | TRBV24-1 | CATSDIRGQGRRSEQFF
TRBJ2-2 | TRBV4-2 | CASSLRRDNTGELFF
TRBJ2-1 | TRBV7-2 | CASSSVGGTSGSNEQFF
TRBJ2-1 | TRBV7-2 | CASSRSGSFSNEQFF
TRBJ2-2 | TRBV12-3/TRBV12-4 | CASSLLPPGLGTGELFF
TRBJ2-1 | TRBV12-3/TRBV12-4 | CASSAQTGPFYNEQFF
TRBJ2-5 | TRBV5-4 | CASSLEQGAETQYF
TRBJ1-2 | TRBV5-4 | CASSYPRAPYGYTF
TRBJ2-1 | TRBV11-2 | CASSGGYLERTGEQFF
TRBJ2-5 | TRBV10-3 | CAISPDRALGETQYF
TRBJ1-4 | TRBV7-2 | CASSLYAWSTNEKLFF
TRBJ2-1 | TRBV30 | CAWSATSGSLNEQFF
TRBJ2-7 | TRBV11-2 | CASRATGGNYEQYF
TRBJ2-2 | TRBV12-3/TRBV12-4 | CASSSLGVAGELFF
TRBJ2-3 | TRBV20-1 | CSAPLGASGRALSTDTQYF
TRBJ1-4 | TRBV4-2 | CASSSTATNEKLFF
TRBJ2-1 | TRBV12-3/TRBV12-4 | CASSKSLRQFF
TRBJ2-1 | TRBV29-1 | CSVGTTLRGRGYNEQFF
TRBJ2-1 | TRBV11-3 | CASSTTRGVSSYNEQFF
TRBJ1-4 | TRBV12-5 | CASGPTGQSNEKLFF
TRBJ2-1 | TRBV12-3/TRBV12-4 | CASSLSSGSNEQFF
TRBJ2-1 | TRBV30 | CAGEPRRGGNEQFF
TRBJ2-3 | TRBV28 | CASSSARADTQYF
TRBJ1-4 | TRBV5-4 | CASSTAKYGRLFF
TRBJ2-3 | TRBV11-1 | CASSLTSGSMLITDTQYF